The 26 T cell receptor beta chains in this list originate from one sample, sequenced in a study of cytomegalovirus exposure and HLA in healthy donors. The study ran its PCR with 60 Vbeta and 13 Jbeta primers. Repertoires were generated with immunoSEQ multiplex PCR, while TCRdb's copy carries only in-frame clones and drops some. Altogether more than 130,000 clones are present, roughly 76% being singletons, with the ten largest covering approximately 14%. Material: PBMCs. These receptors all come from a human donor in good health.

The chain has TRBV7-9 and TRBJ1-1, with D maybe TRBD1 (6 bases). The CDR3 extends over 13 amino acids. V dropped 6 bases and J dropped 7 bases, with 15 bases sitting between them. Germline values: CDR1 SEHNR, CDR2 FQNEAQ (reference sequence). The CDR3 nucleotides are TGTGCCAGCAGTCCCGGGACATTCGGTGAAGCTTTCTTT. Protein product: CASSPGTFGEAFF.

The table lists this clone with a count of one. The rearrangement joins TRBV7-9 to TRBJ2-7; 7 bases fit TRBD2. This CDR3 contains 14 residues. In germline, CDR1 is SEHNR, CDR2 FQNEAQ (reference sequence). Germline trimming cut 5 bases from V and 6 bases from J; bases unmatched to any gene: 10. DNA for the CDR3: TGTGCCAGCAGCAGCAGCGGGAAAAGCTCCGAGCAGTACTTC. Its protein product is CASSSSGKSSEQYF. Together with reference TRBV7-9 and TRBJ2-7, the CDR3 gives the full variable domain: DTGVSQNPRHKITKRGQNVTFRCDPISEHNRLYWYRQTLGQGPEFLTYFQNEAQLEKSRLLSDRFSAERPKGSFSTLEIQRTEQGDSAMYLCASSSSGKSSEQYFGPGTRLTVT.

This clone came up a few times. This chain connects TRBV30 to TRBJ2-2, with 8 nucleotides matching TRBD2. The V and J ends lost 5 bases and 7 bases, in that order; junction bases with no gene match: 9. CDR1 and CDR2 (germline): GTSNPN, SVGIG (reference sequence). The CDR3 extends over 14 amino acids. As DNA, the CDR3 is TGTGCCTGGGGCGGGAGGAGGAAGGACGGGGAGCTGTTTTTT. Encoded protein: CAWGGRRKDGELFF.

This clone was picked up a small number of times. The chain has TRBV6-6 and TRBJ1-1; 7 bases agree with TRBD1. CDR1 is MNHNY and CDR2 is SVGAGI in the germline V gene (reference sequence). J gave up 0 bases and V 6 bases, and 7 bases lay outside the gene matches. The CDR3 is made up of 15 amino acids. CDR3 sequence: CASRQGQIMNTEAFF. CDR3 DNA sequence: TGTGCCAGCAGACAGGGACAGATCATGAACACTGAAGCTTTCTTT.

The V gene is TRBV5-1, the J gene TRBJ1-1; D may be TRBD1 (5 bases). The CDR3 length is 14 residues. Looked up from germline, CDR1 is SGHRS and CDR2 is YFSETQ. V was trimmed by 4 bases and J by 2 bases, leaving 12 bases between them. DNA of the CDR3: TGCGCCAGCAGCAGAATTCAGGGTAACACTGAAGCTTTCTTT. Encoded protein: CASSRIQGNTEAFF. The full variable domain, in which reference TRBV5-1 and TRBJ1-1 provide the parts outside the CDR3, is KAGVTQTPRYLIKTRGQQVTLSCSPISGHRSVSWYQQTPGQGLQFLFEYFSETQRNKGNFPGRFSGRQFSNSRSEMNVSTLELGDSALYLCASSRIQGNTEAFFGQGTRLTVV.

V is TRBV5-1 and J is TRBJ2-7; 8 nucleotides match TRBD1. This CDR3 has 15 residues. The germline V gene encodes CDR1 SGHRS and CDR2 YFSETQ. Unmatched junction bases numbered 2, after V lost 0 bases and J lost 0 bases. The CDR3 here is CASSLEGTGSYEQYF. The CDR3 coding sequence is TGCGCCAGCAGCTTGGAGGGGACAGGCTCCTACGAGCAGTACTTC.

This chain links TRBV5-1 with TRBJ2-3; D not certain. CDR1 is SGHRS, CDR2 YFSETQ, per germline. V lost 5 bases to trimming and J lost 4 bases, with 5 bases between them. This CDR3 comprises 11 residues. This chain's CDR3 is CASRAADTQYF. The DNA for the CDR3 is TGCGCCAGCAGGGCAGCAGATACGCAGTATTTT.

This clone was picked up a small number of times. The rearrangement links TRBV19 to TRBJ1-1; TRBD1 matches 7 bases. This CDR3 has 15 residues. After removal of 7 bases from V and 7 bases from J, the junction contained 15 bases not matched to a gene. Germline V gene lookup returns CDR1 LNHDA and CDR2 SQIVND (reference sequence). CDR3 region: CASKGQSYPGCEAFF. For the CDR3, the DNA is TGTGCCAGTAAGGGACAGTCTTACCCAGGGTGTGAAGCTTTCTTT.

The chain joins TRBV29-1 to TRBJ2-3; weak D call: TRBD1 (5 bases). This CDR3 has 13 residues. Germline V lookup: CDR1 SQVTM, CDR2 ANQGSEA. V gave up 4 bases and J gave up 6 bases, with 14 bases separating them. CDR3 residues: CSVVLTEFDTQYF. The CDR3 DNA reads TGCAGCGTTGTTCTGACAGAATTCGATACGCAGTATTTT.

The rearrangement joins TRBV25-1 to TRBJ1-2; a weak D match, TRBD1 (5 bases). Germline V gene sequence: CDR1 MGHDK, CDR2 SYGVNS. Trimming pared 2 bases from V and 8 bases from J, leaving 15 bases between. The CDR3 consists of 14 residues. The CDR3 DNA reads TGTGCCAGCAGTGAACGCGGCAGGGATCAGGGCTACACCTTC. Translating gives CASSERGRDQGYTF.

The CDR3 here is CASSFTDRNTEAFF. The DNA of the CDR3 is TGCGCCAGCAGCTTTACAGACAGGAACACTGAAGCTTTCTTT. The chain recombines TRBV5-1 with TRBJ1-1; possibly TRBD1 for D (5 bases). CDR1 and CDR2 from the germline V gene are SGHRS and YFSETQ. CDR3 size: 14 residues. V shed 2 bases and J shed 1 base, with 9 bases lying between them.

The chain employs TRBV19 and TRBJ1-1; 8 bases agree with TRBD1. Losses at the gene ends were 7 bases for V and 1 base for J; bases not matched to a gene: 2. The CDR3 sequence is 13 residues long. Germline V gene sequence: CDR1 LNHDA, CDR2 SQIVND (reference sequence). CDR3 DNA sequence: TGTGCCAGTAAGGACAGGGCGAACACTGAAGCTTTCTTT. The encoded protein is CASKDRANTEAFF.

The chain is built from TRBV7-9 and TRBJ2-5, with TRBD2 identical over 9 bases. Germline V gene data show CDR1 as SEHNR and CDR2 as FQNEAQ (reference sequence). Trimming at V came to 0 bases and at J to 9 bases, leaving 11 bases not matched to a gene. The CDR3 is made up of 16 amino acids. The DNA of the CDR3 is TGTGCCAGCAGCTTAGCTCCACCGGGACTAGCAGGTTCCCAGTACTTC. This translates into CASSLAPPGLAGSQYF. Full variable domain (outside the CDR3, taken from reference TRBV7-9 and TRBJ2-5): DTGVSQNPRHKITKRGQNVTFRCDPISEHNRLYWYRQTLGQGPEFLTYFQNEAQLEKSRLLSDRFSAERPKGSFSTLEIQRTEQGDSAMYLCASSLAPPGLAGSQYFGPGTRLLVL.

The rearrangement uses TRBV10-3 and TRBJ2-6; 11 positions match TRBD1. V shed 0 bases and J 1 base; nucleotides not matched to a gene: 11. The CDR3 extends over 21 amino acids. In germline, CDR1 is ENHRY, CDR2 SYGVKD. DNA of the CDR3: TGTGCCATCAGTGAGTCGGGGGGCAGGACAGGGGGCCTTTCTGGGGCCAACGTCCTGACTTTC. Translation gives CAISESGGRTGGLSGANVLTF.

The CDR3 bases are TGTGCCAGCTTACCCGGGACAGGCGATGAGGCAGCTTTCTTT. The encoded protein is CASLPGTGDEAAFF. The rearrangement uses TRBV2 and TRBJ1-1; 8 nucleotides agree with TRBD1. V dropped 8 bases and J dropped 10; count of bases not matched to a gene: 15. This CDR3 region has 14 residues. The germline CDR1 and CDR2 sequences are SNHLY and FYNNEI. The entire variable domain, with the rest obtained from reference TRBV2 and TRBJ1-1, is as follows: EPEVTQTPSHQVTQMGQEVILRCVPISNHLYFYWYRQILGQKVEFLVSFYNNEISEKSEIFDDQFSVERPDGSNFTLKIRSTKLEDSAMYFCASLPGTGDEAAFFGQGTRLTVV.

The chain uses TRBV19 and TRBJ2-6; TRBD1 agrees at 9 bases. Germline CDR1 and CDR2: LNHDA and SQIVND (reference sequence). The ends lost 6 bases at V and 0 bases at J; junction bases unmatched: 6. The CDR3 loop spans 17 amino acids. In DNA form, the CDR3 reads TGTGCCAGTAGCTCCGACAGGGGGAGCTCTGGGGCCAACGTCCTGACTTTC. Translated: CASSSDRGSSGANVLTF.

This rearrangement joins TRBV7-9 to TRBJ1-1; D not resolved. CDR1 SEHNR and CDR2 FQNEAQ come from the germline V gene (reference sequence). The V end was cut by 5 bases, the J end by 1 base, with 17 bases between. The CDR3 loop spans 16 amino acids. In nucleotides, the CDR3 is TGTGCCAGCAGCACCCCTGGAGGTCGGAAGAACACTGAAGCTTTCTTT. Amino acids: CASSTPGGRKNTEAFF.

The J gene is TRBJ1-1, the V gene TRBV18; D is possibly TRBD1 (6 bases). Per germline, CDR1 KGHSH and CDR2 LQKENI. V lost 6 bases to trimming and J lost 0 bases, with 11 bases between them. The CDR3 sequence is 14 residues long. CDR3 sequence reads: CASSPGTMNTEAFF. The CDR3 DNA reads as TGTGCCAGCTCTCCCGGGACAATGAACACTGAAGCTTTCTTT.

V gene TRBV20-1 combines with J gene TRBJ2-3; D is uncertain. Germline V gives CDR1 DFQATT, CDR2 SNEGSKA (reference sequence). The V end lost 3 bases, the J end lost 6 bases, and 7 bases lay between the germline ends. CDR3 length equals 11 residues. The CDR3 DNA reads TGCAGTGCTAGGTATCTGGATACGCAGTATTTT. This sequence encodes CSARYLDTQYF.

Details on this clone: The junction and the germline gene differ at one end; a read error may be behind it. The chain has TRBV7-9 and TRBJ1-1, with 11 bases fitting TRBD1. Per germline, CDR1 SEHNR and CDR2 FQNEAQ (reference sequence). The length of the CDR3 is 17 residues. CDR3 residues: CSSSYPGQGEMNTEAFF. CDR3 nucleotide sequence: TGTTCCAGCAGTTATCCGGGACAGGGGGAGATGAACACTGAAGCTTTCTTT.

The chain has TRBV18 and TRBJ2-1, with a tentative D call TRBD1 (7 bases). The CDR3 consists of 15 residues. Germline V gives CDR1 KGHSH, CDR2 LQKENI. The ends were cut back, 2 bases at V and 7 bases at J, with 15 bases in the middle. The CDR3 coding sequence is TGTGCCAGCTCACCATTCTCTGCAGGGGGGAATGAGCAGTTCTTC. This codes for CASSPFSAGGNEQFF.

In nucleotides, the CDR3 is TGTGCCAGCTCGTCCGGGACTCGGAACGGGGAGCTGTTTTTT. It translates to CASSSGTRNGELFF. The rearrangement links TRBV27 to TRBJ2-2; tentatively, D is TRBD2 (6 bases). Trimming cost V 8 bases and J 7 bases, with 17 bases left between them. This CDR3 is built from 14 residues. The germline V gene encodes CDR1 MNHEY and CDR2 SMNVEV (reference sequence).

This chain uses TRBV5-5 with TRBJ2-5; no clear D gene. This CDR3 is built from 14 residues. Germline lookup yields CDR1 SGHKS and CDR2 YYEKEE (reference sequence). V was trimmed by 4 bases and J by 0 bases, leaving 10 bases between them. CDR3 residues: CASSPDLYQETQYF. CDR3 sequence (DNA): TGTGCCAGCAGCCCAGACTTGTACCAAGAGACCCAGTACTTC.

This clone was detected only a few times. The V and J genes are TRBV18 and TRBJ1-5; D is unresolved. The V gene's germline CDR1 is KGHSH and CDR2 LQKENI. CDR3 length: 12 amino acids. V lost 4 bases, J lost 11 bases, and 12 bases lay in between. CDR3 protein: CASSRDGGAQHF. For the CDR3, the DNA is TGTGCCAGCTCACGCGACGGCGGGGCCCAGCATTTT.

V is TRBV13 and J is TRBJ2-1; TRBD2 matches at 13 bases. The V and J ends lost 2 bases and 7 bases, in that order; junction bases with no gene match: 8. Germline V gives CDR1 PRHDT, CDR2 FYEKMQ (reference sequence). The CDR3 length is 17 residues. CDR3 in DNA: TGTGCCAGCAGCTTAACACTAGCGGGGGGGCCAGGTAATGAGCAGTTCTTC. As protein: CASSLTLAGGPGNEQFF. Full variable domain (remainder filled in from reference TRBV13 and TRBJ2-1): AAGVIQSPRHLIKEKRETATLKCYPIPRHDTVYWYQQGPGQDPQFLISFYEKMQSDKGSIPDRFSAQQFSDYHSELNMSSLELGDSALYFCASSLTLAGGPGNEQFFGPGTRLTVL.

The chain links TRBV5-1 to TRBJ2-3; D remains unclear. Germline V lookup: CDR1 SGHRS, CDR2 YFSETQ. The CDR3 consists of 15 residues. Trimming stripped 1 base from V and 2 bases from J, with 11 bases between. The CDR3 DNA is TGCGCCAGCAGCTTGAATGCGGCTACCACAGATACGCAGTATTTT. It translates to CASSLNAATTDTQYF.